This is a list of T cell receptor beta chains from one sample in a study of shared clonotypes between healthy human individuals. TCRdb's table, derived via immunoSEQ multiplex PCR, lists solely in-frame clones and lacks some. The sample includes millions of clones, less than 95% of them seen just once. The sample was naive CD8+ T cells sorted from blood. The receptors stem from a man in his late teens or twenties in good health. Both conserved end residues are part of each CDR3. D genes are given only for firm matches. A clone size is listed for some rows: how often the clone was seen (once, few, many), or a class if it is expanded.

D gene	clone size	V gene	J gene	CDR3 DNA	CDR3 protein
.	.	TRBV4-1	TRBJ2-7	TGCGCCAGCAGCCAATTTTCGGACAGCCATGACGAGCAGTACTTC	CASSQFSDSHDEQYF
.	.	TRBV19	TRBJ1-5	TGTGCCAGTAATTGGACAGTTGCCGGGCCCCAGCATTTT	CASNWTVAGPQHF
.	.	TRBV4-1	TRBJ1-6	TGCGCCAGCAGCCTCACTTTGGGCAACTATAATTCACCCCTCCACTTT	CASSLTLGNYNSPLHF
.	.	TRBV19	TRBJ1-2	TGTGCCAGTAGTAGATGGTCAGCCGACTATGGCTACACCTTC	CASSRWSADYGYTF
.	once	TRBV27	TRBJ2-1	TGTGCCAGCAGTTGGCCAGGGGACAATGAGCAGTTCTTC	CASSWPGDNEQFF
.	once	TRBV30	TRBJ2-7	TGTGCCTGGAGTGATGGGACGGGGCCACTCTACGAGCAGTACTTC	CAWSDGTGPLYEQYF
.	.	TRBV4-3	TRBJ2-2	TGCGCCAGCAGCCAAGAAAGGTCGGGGCGGTTGAACACCGGGGAGCTGTTTTTT	CASSQERSGRLNTGELFF
TRBD2	once	TRBV30	TRBJ2-1	TGTGCCTGGAATCCACTAGCGGGGGGGCCCTACAATGAGCAGTTCTTC	CAWNPLAGGPYNEQFF
.	.	TRBV29-1	TRBJ2-2	TGCAGCGCCGAACAAGGGCCCGGCGGGGAGCTGTTTTTT	CSAEQGPGGELFF
TRBD1	.	TRBV7-9	TRBJ2-7	TGTGCCAGCAGCTTAGGTGGGACAGGGGAGTACGAGCAGTACTTC	CASSLGGTGEYEQYF
.	.	TRBV5-4	TRBJ2-1	TGTGCCAGCAGCTTCGTGCTTTCGAGACTAGGATACAATGAGCAGTTCTTC	CASSFVLSRLGYNEQFF
TRBD1	.	TRBV19	TRBJ2-1	TGTGCCAGTACCGTAACAGGGGGCGCGATGGCTGAGCAGTTCTTC	CASTVTGGAMAEQFF
.	.	TRBV10-2	TRBJ2-2	TGCGCCAGCAGCGCTCCGAACACCGGGGAGCTGTTTTTT	CASSAPNTGELFF
.	.	TRBV27	TRBJ1-1	TGTGCCAGCAGTTTATTGGGTGAGCACACTGAAGCTTTCTTT	CASSLLGEHTEAFF
TRBD1	.	TRBV4-1	TRBJ2-7	TGCGCCAGCAGCCCCTTGACAGGGTCCTACGAGCAGTACTTC	CASSPLTGSYEQYF
.	.	TRBV27	TRBJ1-1	TGTGCCAGCAGTTCGCCGTGGAACACTGAAGCTTTCTTT	CASSSPWNTEAFF
.	.	TRBV5-4	TRBJ2-2	TGTGCCAGCAGCTTGGAGTCCGGGGAGCTGTTTTTT	CASSLESGELFF
.	.	TRBV28	TRBJ2-7	TGTGCCAGCAGTTTATCGGGGGACTCCTACGAGCAGTACTTC	CASSLSGDSYEQYF
TRBD2	.	TRBV4-3	TRBJ2-1	TGCGCCAGCAGCCAAGGTCTCCTAGCGGGATTTCTGTTCTTC	CASSQGLLAGFLFF
.	.	TRBV7-8	TRBJ1-1	TGTGCCAGCAGCTTCGGGGCCCTTAACACTGAAGCTTTCTTT	CASSFGALNTEAFF
TRBD1	.	TRBV7-9	TRBJ2-4	TGTGCCAGCAGCCCCGCGGACAGGGGAAACATTCAGTACTTC	CASSPADRGNIQYF
.	.	TRBV27	TRBJ1-2	TGTGCCAGCAGTATCAGGGGAGCCCTAAGTGGCTACACCTTC	CASSIRGALSGYTF
.	.	TRBV5-6	TRBJ1-6	TGTGCCAGCAGCTTGGCTGGCACCAGCTCCTATAATTCACCCCTCCACTTT	CASSLAGTSSYNSPLHF
.	.	TRBV27	TRBJ1-5	TGTGCCAGCAGTTTAGGGCTCAATCAGCCCCAGCATTTT	CASSLGLNQPQHF
.	once	TRBV10-1	TRBJ2-5	TGCGCCAGCAGTGGGGCAGGGGAAGGGGAGACCCAGTACTTC	CASSGAGEGETQYF
.	.	TRBV15	TRBJ2-5	TGTGCCACCAGCAGGCCAACCGGGGAGACCCAGTACTTC	CATSRPTGETQYF
TRBD1	.	TRBV9	TRBJ2-7	TGTGCCAGCAGCGACGGACAGGGTTTTTCGGCGAGGGAATACGAGCAGTACTTC	CASSDGQGFSAREYEQYF
.	.	TRBV10-2	TRBJ1-1	TGCGCCAGCAGTGATAACGCGTGGGGGGCAGCCACTGAAGCTTTCTTT	CASSDNAWGAATEAFF
.	.	TRBV27	TRBJ1-2	TGTGCCAGCAGTTTTGAGGGGGGCTATGGCTACACCTTC	CASSFEGGYGYTF
TRBD2	.	TRBV11-2	TRBJ2-7	TGTGCCAGCAGCTTAGGCGGGGGCTACGAGCAGTACTTC	CASSLGGGYEQYF
.	.	TRBV5-3	TRBJ1-3	TGTGCCAGAAGCATAGTGGACGGCTCTGGAAACACCATATATTTT	CARSIVDGSGNTIYF
.	.	TRBV27	TRBJ2-7	TGTGCCAGCAGTTTAAGTACTAACTACGAGCAGTACTTC	CASSLSTNYEQYF
TRBD1	.	TRBV11-2	TRBJ1-2	TGTGCCAGCAGCTTAGGTTTGGGACAGTGGGTTGACTATGGCTACACCTTC	CASSLGLGQWVDYGYTF
.	.	TRBV6-5	TRBJ2-3	TGTGCCAGCAGTTACTCCCTGGCAGGAGGAGATACGCAGTATTTT	CASSYSLAGGDTQYF
TRBD1	.	TRBV13	TRBJ2-1	TGTGCCAGCAGCCTCTGGGACAGGGACTACAATGAGCAGTTCTTC	CASSLWDRDYNEQFF
.	.	TRBV29-1	TRBJ1-2	TGCAGCGTTGTTGACGGCACCGAATTAATGGCTTATGGCTACACCTTC	CSVVDGTELMAYGYTF
TRBD2	.	TRBV4-1	TRBJ2-3	TGCGCCAGCAGTCAGACTAGCGGGGCCAGAGATACGCAGTATTTT	CASSQTSGARDTQYF
.	.	TRBV6-5	TRBJ1-1	TGTGCCAGCACCATGACAGCCGGAAACACTGAAGCTTTCTTT	CASTMTAGNTEAFF
.	.	TRBV20-1	TRBJ2-7	TGCAGCGTACTGGAGGCCGAGCAGTACTTC	CSVLEAEQYF
.	.	TRBV5-6	TRBJ1-6	TGTGCCAGCAGCTTCCAGGGGAACTCACCCCTCCACTTT	CASSFQGNSPLHF
.	.	TRBV7-9	TRBJ2-1	TGTGCCAGCAGCTTAGTTGGCCTCGGGTCGGAGCAGTTCTTC	CASSLVGLGSEQFF
.	.	TRBV7-9	TRBJ2-7	TGTGCCAGCAGCTTAAGCGCATACAGCTCCTACGAGCAGTACTTC	CASSLSAYSSYEQYF
TRBD2	once	TRBV18	TRBJ2-7	TGTGCCAGCTCACCCGGAGGACTAGCGGGAGTTATTCCCTACGAGCAGTACTTC	CASSPGGLAGVIPYEQYF
.	.	TRBV5-4	TRBJ1-1	TGTGCCAGCAGCTTGGGGTTGAACACTGAAGCTTTCTTT	CASSLGLNTEAFF
.	.	TRBV6-1	TRBJ1-1	TGTGCCAGCAGTGAATGGGTCGCGGGGAACACTGAAGCTTTCTTT	CASSEWVAGNTEAFF
TRBD1	.	TRBV30	TRBJ2-2	TGTGCCTGGAGCCCACAGGGGGCGCCGAACACCGGGGAGCTGTTTTTT	CAWSPQGAPNTGELFF
TRBD1	.	TRBV6-5	TRBJ2-7	TGTGCCAGCAGCTCCCAGGACAGGGTCCACGAGCAGTACTTC	CASSSQDRVHEQYF
.	.	TRBV6-5	TRBJ2-7	TGTGCCAGCAGTGGACAGTCCTACGAGCAGTACTTC	CASSGQSYEQYF
.	.	TRBV27	TRBJ2-7	TGTGCCAGCAGTTTATGGCCAGGGGGGGTCGACGAGCAGTACTTC	CASSLWPGGVDEQYF
.	once	TRBV6-6	TRBJ2-7	TGTGCCAGCAGTTACTCGGCAGGGGTTTTCTACGAGCAGTACTTC	CASSYSAGVFYEQYF
.	.	TRBV10-3	TRBJ2-7	TGTGCCATCAGTGATGGGAGCGAGCAGTACTTC	CAISDGSEQYF
TRBD2	.	TRBV28	TRBJ2-7	TGTGCCAGCAGTTTAAACATCCTAGCGGGCTCCCTCTACGAGCAGTACTTC	CASSLNILAGSLYEQYF
.	.	TRBV19	TRBJ2-7	TGTGCCAGTAGTATGGTAACGGGTTCAGACGAGCAGTACTTC	CASSMVTGSDEQYF